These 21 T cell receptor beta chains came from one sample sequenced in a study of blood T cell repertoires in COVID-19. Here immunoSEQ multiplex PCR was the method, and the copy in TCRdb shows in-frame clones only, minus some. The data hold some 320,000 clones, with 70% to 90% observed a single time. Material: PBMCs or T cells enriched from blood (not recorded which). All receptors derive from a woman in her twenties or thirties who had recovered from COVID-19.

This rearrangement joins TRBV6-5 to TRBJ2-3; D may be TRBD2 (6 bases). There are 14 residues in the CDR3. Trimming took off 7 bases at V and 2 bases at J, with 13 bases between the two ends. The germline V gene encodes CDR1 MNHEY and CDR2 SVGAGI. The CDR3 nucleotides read TGTGCCAGCAAATCACTAGCTAACACAGATACGCAGTATTTT. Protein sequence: CASKSLANTDTQYF.

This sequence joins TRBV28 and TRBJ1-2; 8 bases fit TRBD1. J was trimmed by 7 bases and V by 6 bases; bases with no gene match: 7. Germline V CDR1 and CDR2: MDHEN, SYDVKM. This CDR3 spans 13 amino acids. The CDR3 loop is CASSLPGGPGYTF. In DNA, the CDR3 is TGTGCCAGCAGCCTGCCAGGGGGCCCTGGCTACACCTTC.

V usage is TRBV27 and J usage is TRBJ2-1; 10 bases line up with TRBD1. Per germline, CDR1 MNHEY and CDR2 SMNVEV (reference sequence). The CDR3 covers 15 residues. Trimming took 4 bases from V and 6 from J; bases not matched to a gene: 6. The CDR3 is CASSSLDRGANEQFF. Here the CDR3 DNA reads TGTGCCAGCAGTTCCCTGGACAGGGGGGCCAATGAGCAGTTCTTC.

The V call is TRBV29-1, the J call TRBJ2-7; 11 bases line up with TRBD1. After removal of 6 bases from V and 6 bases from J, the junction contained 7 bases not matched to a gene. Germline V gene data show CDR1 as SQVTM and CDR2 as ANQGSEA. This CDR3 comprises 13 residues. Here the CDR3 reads CSVLPGTGGEQYF. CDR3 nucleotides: TGCAGCGTACTCCCGGGGACAGGGGGCGAGCAGTACTTC.

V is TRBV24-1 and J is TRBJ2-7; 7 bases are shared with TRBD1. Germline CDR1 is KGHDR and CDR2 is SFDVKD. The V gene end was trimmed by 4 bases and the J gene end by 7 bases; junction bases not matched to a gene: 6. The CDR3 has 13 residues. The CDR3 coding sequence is TGTGCCACCAGTGACGCCGACAGGGTTGAGCAGTACTTC. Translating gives CATSDADRVEQYF.

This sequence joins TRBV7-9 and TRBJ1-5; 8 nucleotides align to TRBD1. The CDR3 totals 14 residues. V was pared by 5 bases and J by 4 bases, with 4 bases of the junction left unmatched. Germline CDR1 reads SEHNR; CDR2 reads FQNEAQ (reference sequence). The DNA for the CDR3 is TGTGCCAGCAGCCGTGACAGGGGTAATCAGCCCCAGCATTTT. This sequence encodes CASSRDRGNQPQHF.

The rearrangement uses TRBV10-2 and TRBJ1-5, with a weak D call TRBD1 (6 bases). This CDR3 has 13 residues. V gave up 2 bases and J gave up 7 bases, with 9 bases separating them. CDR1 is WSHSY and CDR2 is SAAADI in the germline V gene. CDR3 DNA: TGCGCCAGCAGTGAGGGACAGCGACAGCCCCAGCATTTT. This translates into CASSEGQRQPQHF.

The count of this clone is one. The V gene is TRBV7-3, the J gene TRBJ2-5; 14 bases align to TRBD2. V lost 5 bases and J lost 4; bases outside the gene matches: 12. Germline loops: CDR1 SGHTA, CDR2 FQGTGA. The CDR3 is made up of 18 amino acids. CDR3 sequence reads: CASSPKPGLAGGGETQYF. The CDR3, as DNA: TGTGCCAGCAGCCCCAAACCTGGACTAGCGGGGGGAGGAGAGACCCAGTACTTC. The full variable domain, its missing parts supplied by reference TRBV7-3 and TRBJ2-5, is GAGVSQTPSNKVTEKGKYVELRCDPISGHTALYWYRQSLGQGPEFLIYFQGTGAADDSGLPNDRFFAVRPEGSVSTLKIQRTERGDSAVYLCASSPKPGLAGGGETQYFGPGTRLLVL.

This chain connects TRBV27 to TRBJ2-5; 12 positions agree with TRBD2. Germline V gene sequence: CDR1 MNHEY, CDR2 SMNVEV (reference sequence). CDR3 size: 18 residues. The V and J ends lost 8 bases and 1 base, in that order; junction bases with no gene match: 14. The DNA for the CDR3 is TGTGCCAGCGGCTGGCTAGCGGGGGGGGAGGTGAGCCAAGAGACCCAGTACTTC. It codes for CASGWLAGGEVSQETQYF.

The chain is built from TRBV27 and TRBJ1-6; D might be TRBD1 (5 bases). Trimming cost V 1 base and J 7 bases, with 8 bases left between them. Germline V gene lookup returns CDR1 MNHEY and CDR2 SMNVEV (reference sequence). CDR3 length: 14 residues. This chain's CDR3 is CASSLYRGNSPLHF. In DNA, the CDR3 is TGTGCCAGCAGTTTATATCGGGGGAATTCACCCCTCCACTTT.

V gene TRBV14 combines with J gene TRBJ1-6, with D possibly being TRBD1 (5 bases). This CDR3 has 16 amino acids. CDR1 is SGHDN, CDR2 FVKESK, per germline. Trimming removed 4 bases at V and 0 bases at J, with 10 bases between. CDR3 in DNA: TGTGCCAGCAGCCGCGGGGCGAGCTCCTATAATTCACCCCTCCACTTT. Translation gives CASSRGASSYNSPLHF.

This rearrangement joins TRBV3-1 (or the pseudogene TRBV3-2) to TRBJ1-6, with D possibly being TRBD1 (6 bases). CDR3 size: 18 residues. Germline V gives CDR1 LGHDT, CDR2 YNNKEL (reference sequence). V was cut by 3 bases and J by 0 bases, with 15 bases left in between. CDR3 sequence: CASSHKPGESSYNSPLHF. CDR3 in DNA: TGTGCCAGCAGCCATAAGCCAGGGGAGAGCTCCTATAATTCACCCCTCCACTTT.

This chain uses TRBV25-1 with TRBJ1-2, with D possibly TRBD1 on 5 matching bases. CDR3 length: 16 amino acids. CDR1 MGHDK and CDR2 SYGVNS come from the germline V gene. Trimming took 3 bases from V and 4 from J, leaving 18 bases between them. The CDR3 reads CASSDGTTGGVYGYTF. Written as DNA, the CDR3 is TGTGCCAGCAGTGATGGTACGACGGGAGGGGTCTATGGCTACACCTTC.

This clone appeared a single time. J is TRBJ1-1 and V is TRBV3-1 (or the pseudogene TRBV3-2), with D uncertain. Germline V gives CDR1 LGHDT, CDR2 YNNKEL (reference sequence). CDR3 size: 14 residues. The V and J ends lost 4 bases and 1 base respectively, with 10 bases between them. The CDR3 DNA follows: TGTGCCAGCAGCCCCTCCCCCGGGAACACTGAAGCTTTCTTT. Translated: CASSPSPGNTEAFF.

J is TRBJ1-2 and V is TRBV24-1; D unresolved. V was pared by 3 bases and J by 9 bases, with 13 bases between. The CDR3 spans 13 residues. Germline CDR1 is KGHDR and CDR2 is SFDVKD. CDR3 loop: CATSDPRLGSYTF. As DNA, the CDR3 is TGTGCCACCAGTGATCCCCGACTTGGCAGCTACACCTTC.

CDR3 region: CASRLPGLAGVNEQFF. CDR3 coding DNA: TGTGCCAGCAGGTTACCGGGACTAGCGGGCGTTAATGAGCAGTTCTTC. The rearrangement joins TRBV5-8 to TRBJ2-1; TRBD2 aligns across 12 bases. Germline V gives CDR1 SGHTS, CDR2 YDEGEE. The CDR3 sequence is 16 residues long. Trimming took 5 bases from V and 7 from J; bases not matched to a gene: 10.

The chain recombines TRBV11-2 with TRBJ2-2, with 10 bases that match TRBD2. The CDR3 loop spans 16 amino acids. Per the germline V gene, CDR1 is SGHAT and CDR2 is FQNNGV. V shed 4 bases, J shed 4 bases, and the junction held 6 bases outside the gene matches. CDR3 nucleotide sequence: TGTGCCAGCAGCTCCGCTAGCGGGGGTGTCACCGGGGAGCTGTTTTTT. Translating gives CASSSASGGVTGELFF.

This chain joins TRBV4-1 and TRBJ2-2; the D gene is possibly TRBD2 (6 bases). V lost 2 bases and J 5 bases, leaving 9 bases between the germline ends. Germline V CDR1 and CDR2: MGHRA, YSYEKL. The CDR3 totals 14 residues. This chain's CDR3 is CASSQPGRTGELFF. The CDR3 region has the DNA TGCGCCAGCAGCCAACCAGGGAGGACCGGGGAGCTGTTTTTT.

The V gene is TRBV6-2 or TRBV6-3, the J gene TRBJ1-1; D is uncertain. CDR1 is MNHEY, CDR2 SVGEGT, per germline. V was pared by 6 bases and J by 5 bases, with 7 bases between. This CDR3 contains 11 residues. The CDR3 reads CASSRTTEAFF. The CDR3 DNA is TGTGCCAGCAGCCGAACTACTGAAGCTTTCTTT.

The CDR3 protein is CASSSGTRGNTEAFF. The CDR3 DNA follows: TGTGCCAGCAGCTCCGGGACACGGGGGAACACTGAAGCTTTCTTT. The V gene is TRBV7-9, the J gene TRBJ1-1, with D possibly TRBD1 on 6 matching bases. The CDR3 is 15 residues long. Trimming cost V 4 bases and J 1 base, with 13 bases left between them. The germline V gene encodes CDR1 SEHNR and CDR2 FQNEAQ (reference sequence). Together with reference TRBV7-9 and TRBJ1-1, the CDR3 gives the full variable domain: DTGVSQNPRHKITKRGQNVTFRCDPISEHNRLYWYRQTLGQGPEFLTYFQNEAQLEKSRLLSDRFSAERPKGSFSTLEIQRTEQGDSAMYLCASSSGTRGNTEAFFGQGTRLTVV.

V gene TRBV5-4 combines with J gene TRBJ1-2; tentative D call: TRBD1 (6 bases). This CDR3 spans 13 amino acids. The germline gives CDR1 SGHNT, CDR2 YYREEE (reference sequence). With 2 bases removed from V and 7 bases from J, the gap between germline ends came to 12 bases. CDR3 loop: CASSLETGGGYTF. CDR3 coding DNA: TGTGCCAGCAGCTTAGAGACAGGTGGTGGCTACACCTTC.